This TCR beta chain derives from a study of T cells of healthy individuals. Many counts were recorded for this clonotype. From the 5' RACE reads, TCRdb called clonotypes with MiXCR, one entry per CDR3 protein. The sample gives approximately 52,000 distinct CDR3 sequences, under 15% of which show up once; around 16% is in the top ten. From germline, CDR1 is DFQATT and CDR2 SNEGSKA (reference sequence). This CDR3 is built from 12 residues. The ends were cut back, 3 bases at V and 3 bases at J, with 9 bases in the middle. This receptor was obtained from a human donor in good health. The chain carries TRBV20-1 and TRBJ2-7, with no clear D. The CDR3 bases are TGCAGTGCTAGTTACCGAGACTACGAGCAGTACTTC. Amino acid sequence: CSASYRDYEQYF.